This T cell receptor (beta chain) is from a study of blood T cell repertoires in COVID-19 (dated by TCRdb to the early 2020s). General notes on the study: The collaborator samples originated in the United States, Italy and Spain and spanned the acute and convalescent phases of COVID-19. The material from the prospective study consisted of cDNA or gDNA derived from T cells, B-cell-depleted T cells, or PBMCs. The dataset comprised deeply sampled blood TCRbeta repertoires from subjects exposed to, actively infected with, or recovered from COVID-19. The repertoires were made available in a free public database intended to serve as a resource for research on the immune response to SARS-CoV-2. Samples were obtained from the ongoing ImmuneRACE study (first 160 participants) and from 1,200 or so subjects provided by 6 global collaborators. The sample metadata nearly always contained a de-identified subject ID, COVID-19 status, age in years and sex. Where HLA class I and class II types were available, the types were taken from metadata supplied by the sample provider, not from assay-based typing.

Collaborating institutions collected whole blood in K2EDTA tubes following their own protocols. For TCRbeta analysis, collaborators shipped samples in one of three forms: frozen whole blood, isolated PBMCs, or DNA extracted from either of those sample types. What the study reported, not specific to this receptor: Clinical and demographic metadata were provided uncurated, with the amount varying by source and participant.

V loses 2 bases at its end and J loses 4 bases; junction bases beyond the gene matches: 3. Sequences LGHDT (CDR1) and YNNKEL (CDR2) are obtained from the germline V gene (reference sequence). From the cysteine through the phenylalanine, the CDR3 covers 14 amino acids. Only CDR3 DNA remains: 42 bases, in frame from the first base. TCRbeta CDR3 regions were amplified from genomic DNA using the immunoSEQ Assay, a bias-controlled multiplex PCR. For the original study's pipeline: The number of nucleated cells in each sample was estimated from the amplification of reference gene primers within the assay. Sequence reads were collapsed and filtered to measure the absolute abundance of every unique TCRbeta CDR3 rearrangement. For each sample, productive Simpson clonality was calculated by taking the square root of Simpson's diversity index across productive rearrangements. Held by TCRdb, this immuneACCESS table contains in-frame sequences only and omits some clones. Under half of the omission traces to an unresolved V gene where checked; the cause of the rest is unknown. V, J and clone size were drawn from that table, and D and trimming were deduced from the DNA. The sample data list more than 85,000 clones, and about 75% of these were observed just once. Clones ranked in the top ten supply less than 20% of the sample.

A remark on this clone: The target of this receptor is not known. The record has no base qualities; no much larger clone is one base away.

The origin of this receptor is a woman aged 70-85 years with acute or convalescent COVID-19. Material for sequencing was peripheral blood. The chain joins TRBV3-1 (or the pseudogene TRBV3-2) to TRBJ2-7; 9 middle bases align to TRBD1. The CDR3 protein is CASSQSGTGYEQYF. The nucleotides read TGTGCCAGCAGCCAATCCGGGACAGGGTACGAGCAGTACTTC.